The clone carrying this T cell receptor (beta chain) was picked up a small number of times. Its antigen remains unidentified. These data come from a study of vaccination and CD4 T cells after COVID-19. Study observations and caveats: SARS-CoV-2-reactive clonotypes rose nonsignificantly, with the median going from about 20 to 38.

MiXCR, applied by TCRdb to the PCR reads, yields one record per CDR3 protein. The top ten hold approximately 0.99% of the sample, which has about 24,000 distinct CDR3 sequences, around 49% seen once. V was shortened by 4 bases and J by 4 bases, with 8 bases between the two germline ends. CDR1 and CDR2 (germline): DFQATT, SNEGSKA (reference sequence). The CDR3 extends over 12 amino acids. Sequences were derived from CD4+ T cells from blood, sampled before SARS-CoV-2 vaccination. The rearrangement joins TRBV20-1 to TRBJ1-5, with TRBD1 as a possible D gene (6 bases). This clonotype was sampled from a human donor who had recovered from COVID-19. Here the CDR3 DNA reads TGCAGTGCTACCCAGGGGAATCAGCCCCAGCATTTT. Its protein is CSATQGNQPQHF.